This TCR beta chain stems from a study of T cells in Graves' hyperthyroidism and ophthalmopathy (dated 2019 in TCRdb). Context from the whole study: Peripheral blood was collected at initial diagnosis, before any treatment. To identify distinguishing TCR V-J signatures, a discovery cohort of about 100 patients was used, comprising 40 to 45 with Graves' ophthalmopathy and about 59 with stable Graves' hyperthyroidism. Prospective prediction of ophthalmopathy was tested in an independent validation cohort consisting of roughly 20 hyperthyroidism patients and around 16 patients who later progressed to ophthalmopathy. The 75 to 100 discovery patients were randomly split 7:3 into training and test sets. The study also compared thyroid tissue and blood T-cell repertoires from several Graves' hyperthyroidism patients. Following sampling, methimazole starting at 30 mg daily was given to hyperthyroidism patients, and high-dose intravenous methylprednisolone was given to ophthalmopathy patients. The paper describes TCR Vbeta CDR3 sequencing of around 130 peripheral blood samples, made up of 43 ophthalmopathy patients, approximately 73 hyperthyroidism patients and some 17 progressor patients. The paper's findings and limits, for the study overall: Most expanded thyroid clonotypes (frequency above 0.001) were also detected in blood, suggesting blood repertoires may reflect thyroid immune responses. A model built on a 13 V-J signature distinguished ophthalmopathy from stable hyperthyroidism, reaching 85% to 90% sensitivity and approximately 81% specificity in cross-validation and 80%/75% in testing. During validation, the model predicted progression to ophthalmopathy a median of around 6 months ahead of onset, with just under 71% sensitivity and roughly 75% specificity. No statistical method was used to set the sample size in advance, and investigators knew the group allocation.

TCR beta CDR3 regions were amplified from RNA transcripts. A first-round RT-PCR of the TCR CDR3 used the HTBI primer set with the Qiagen OneStep RT-PCR kit. Libraries were constructed in a second round of multiplex PCR, after which size selection and purification were performed. Sequencing of the libraries was done on an Illumina HiSeq2000 using paired-end 100 bp reads. From the authors' description of their analysis: SOAPnuke was used to process the raw data, removing reads that contained adapters or uncalled bases, had a mean Phred below 15, or lacked an exact match to the constant primer or identifier. High-quality paired reads were merged using COPE v1.2.5, and each unique nucleotide sequence was defined as a clonotype. MiTCR v1.1 was used to align the clonotypes against IMGT TRBV, TRBD and TRBJ reference segments. Only V-J combinations with frequency above 0.0001, covering 99% to 99.2% of repertoires, were analysed. A TCS score was defined as the ratio between F50 (clonal expansion) and ExV (chaos), using BLOSUM62-based TCRdist between CDR3 peptides within each V-J. Welch's t-statistics and random forest reduced approximately 520 V-J features to 10 to 15, which were used in a naive Bayes classifier (R e1071). Through fastp at Q25 and MiXCR, TCRdb rebuilt clones from the public reads, retaining in-frame beta chains. For every CDR3 protein sequence, its rows merge into one entry that carries the most common genes and DNA. TCRdb's processing, not the study's, gives the V and J calls here. For this sample the table gives 700,000 or so distinct CDR3 sequences, of which around 15% were detected only once. The ten most abundant clones make up roughly an eighth of the sample.

CDR1 and CDR2 (SGHTA, FQGNSA) derive from the germline V gene. There are 15 amino acids in the CDR3, from cysteine to phenylalanine inclusive. This entry keeps only the CDR3 DNA: 45 bases, framed from base 1. V drops 8 bases and J drops 0 bases, leaving 14 bases in between. There are many counts of this clonotype. Its specific antigen is unknown. No base quality information exists; no much larger clone differs at one position. In the ophthalmopathy patients, disease was moderately to severely active, with a Clinical Activity Score of 3 or more, a NOSPECS grade of 4 or more, and a duration of less than 3 months. The study excluded patients with uncontrolled infections, other autoimmune diseases, pregnancy or lactation. Diagnoses relied on clinical symptoms, serum thyroxine and TRAb, thyroid ultrasound and orbital computed tomography. Ficoll-Paque density gradient centrifugation was used to isolate PBMCs from 10 ml of fresh peripheral blood. Total RNA was extracted using Trizol reagent, and RNA quality was assessed on an Agilent 2100 Bioanalyzer.

The chain is assembled from TRBV7-2 and TRBJ2-1; the best D guess is TRBD2, with 6 bases matching. This TCR was recovered from a woman aged 45-65 years with Graves' ophthalmopathy. Sequences were obtained from blood. The nucleotide sequence is TGTGCCAGCGATAACACGGGGGACTCCTACAATGAGCAGTTCTTC. It codes for CASDNTGDSYNEQFF. Where the CDR3 stops, the reference TRBV7-2 and TRBJ2-1 genes take over; the full variable domain is GAGVSQSPSNKVTEKGKDVELRCDPISGHTALYWYRQSLGQGLEFLIYFQGNSAPDKSGLPSDRFSAERTGGSVSTLTIQRTQQEDSAVYLCASDNTGDSYNEQFFGPGTRLTVL.